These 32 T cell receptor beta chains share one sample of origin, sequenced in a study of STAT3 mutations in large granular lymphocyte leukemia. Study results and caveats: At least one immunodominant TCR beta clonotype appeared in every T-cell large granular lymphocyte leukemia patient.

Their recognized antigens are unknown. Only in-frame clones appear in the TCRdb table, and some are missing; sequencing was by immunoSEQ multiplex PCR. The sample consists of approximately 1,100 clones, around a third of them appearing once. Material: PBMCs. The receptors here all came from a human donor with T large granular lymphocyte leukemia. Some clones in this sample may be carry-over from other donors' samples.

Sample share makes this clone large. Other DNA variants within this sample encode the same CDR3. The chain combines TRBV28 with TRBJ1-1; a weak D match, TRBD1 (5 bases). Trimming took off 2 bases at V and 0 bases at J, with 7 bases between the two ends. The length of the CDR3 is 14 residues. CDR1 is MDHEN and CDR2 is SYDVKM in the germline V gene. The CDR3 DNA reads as TGTGCCAGCAGTTTAAGGGGACTGAACACTGAAGCTTTCTTT. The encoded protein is CASSLRGLNTEAFF.

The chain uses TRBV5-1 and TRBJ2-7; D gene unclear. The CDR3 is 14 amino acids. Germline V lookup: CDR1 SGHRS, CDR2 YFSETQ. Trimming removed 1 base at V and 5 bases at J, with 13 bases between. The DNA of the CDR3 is TGCGCCAGCAGCTTGTTAAGGTTAAGAGACGAGCAGTACTTC. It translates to CASSLLRLRDEQYF.

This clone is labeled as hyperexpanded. The CDR3 region is CASSQGVINYGYTF. Here the CDR3 DNA reads TGCGCCAGCAGCCAAGGGGTAATTAACTATGGCTACACCTTC. The chain combines TRBV4-1 with TRBJ1-2; no clear D gene. The V end was cut by 1 base, the J end by 1 base, with 7 bases between. Germline V lookup: CDR1 MGHRA, CDR2 YSYEKL. The CDR3 runs to 14 residues.

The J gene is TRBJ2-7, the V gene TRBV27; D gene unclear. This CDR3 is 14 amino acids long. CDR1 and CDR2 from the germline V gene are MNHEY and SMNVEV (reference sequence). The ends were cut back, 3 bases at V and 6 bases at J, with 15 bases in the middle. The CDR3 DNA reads TGTGCCAGCAGTTTGGGCAGGACCCTAGGCGAGCAGTACTTC. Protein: CASSLGRTLGEQYF.

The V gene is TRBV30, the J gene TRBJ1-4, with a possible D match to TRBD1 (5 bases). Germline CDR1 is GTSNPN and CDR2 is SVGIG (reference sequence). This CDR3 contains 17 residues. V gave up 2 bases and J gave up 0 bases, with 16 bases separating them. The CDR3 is CAWSPGTSWATNEKLFF. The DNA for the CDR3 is TGTGCCTGGAGTCCCGGGACCTCCTGGGCAACTAATGAAAAACTGTTTTTT.

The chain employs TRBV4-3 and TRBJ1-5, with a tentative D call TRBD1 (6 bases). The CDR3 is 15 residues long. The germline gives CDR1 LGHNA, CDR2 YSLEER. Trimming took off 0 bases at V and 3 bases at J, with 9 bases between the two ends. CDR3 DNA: TGCGCCAGCAGCCAAGATACAGGGACCAATCAGCCCCAGCATTTT. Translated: CASSQDTGTNQPQHF.

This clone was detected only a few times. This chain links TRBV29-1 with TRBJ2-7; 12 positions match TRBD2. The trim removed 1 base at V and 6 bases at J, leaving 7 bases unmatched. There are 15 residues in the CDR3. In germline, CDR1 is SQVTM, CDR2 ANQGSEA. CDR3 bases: TGCAGCGTTGAAGGGACTAGCGGGGAATTGGTCGAGCAGTACTTC. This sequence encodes CSVEGTSGELVEQYF.

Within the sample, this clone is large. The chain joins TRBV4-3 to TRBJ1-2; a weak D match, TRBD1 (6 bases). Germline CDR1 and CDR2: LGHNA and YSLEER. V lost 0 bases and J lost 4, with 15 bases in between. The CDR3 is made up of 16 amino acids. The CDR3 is CASSQEQGPLAYGYTF. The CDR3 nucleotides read TGCGCCAGCAGCCAAGAACAGGGTCCCCTGGCCTATGGCTACACCTTC.

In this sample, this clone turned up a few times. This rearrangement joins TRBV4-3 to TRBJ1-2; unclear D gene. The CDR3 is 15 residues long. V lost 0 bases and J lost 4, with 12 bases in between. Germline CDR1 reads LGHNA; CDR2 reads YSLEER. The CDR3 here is CASSQDYGLGYGYTF. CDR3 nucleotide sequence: TGCGCCAGCAGCCAAGATTACGGGTTGGGCTATGGCTACACCTTC.

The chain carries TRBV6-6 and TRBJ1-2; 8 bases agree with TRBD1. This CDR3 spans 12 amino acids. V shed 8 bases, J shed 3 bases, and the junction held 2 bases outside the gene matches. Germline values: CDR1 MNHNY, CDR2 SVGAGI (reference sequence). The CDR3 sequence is CASGQGDYGYTF. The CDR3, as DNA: TGTGCCAGCGGACAGGGAGACTATGGCTACACCTTC.

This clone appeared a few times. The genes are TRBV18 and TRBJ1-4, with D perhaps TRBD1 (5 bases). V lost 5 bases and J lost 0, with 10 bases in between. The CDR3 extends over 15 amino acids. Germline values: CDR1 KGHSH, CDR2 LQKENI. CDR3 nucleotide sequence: TGTGCCAGCTCAGACAGAAGCGCAACTAATGAAAAACTGTTTTTT. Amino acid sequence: CASSDRSATNEKLFF.

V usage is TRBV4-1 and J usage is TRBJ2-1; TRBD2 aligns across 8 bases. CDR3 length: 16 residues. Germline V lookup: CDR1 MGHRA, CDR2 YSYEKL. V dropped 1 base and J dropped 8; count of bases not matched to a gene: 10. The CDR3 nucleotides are TGCGCCAGCAGCCAAGTTCCCGGACTAGCTTCCGATGAGCAGTTCTTC. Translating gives CASSQVPGLASDEQFF.

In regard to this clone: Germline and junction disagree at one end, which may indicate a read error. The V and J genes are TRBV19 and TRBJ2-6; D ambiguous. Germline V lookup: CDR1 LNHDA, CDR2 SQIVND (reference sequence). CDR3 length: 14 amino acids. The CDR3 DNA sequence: TGTGCCAGTAGCATAGACGCAGGGGCCAACGTCCTGACTTTC. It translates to CASSIDAGANVLTF. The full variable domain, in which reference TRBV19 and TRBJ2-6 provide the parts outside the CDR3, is DGGITQSPKYLFRKEGQNVTLSCEQNLNHDAMYWYRQDPGQGLRLIYYSQIVNDFQKGDIAEGYSVSREKKESFPLTVTSAQKNPTAFYLCASSIDAGANVLTFGAGSRLTVL.

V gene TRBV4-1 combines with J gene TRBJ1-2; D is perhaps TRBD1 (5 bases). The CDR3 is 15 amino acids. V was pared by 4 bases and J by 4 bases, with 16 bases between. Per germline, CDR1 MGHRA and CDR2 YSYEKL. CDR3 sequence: CASSPKQESAYGYTF. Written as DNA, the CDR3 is TGCGCCAGCAGCCCCAAACAGGAGTCAGCCTATGGCTACACCTTC.

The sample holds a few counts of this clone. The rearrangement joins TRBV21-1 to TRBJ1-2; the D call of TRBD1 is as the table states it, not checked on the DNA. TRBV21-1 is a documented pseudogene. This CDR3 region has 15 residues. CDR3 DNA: TGTGCCAGCAGCAAAGCGCTCACAGGTCACTATGGCTACACCTTC. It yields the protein CASSKALTGHYGYTF.

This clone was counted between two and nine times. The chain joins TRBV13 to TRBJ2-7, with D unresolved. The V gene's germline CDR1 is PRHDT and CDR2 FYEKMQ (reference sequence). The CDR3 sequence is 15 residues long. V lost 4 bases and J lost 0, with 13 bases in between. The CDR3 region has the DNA TGTGCCAGCAGCTCGTGGCAAGTCCGCTCCTACGAGCAGTACTTC. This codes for CASSSWQVRSYEQYF. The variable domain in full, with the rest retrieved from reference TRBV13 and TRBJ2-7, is AAGVIQSPRHLIKEKRETATLKCYPIPRHDTVYWYQQGPGQDPQFLISFYEKMQSDKGSIPDRFSAQQFSDYHSELNMSSLELGDSALYFCASSSWQVRSYEQYFGPGTRLTVT.

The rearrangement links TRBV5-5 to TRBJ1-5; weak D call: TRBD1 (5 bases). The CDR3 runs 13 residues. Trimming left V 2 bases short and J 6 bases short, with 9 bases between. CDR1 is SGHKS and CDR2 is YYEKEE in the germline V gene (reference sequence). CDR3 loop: CASSLGVSQPQHF. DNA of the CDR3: TGTGCCAGCAGCTTAGGGGTTTCTCAGCCCCAGCATTTT.

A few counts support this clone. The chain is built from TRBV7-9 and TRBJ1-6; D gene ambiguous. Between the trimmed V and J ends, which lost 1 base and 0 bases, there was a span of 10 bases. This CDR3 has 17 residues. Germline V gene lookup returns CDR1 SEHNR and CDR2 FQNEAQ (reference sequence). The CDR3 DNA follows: TGTGCCAGCAGCTTAGTCGTATTAAGCTCCTATAATTCACCCCTCCACTTT. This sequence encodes CASSLVVLSSYNSPLHF.

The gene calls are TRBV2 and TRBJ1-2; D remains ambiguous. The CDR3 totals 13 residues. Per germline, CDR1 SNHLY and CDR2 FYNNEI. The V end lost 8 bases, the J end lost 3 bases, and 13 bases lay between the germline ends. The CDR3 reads CASLSGSYYGYTF. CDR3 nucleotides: TGTGCCAGCTTGAGCGGATCCTACTATGGCTACACCTTC.

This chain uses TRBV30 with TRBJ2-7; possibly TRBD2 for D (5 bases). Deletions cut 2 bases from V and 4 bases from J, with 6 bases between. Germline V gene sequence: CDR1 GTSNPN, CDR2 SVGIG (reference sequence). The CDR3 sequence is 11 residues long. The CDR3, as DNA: TGTGCCTGGAGTCCGGGGTACGAGCAGTACTTC. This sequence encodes CAWSPGYEQYF.

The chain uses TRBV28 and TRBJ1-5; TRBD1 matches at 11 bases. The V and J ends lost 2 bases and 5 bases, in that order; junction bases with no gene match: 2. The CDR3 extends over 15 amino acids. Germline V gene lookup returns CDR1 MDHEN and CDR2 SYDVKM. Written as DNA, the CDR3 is TGTGCCAGCAGTTTAAGGACAGGGGGCGATCAGCCCCAGCATTTT. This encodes CASSLRTGGDQPQHF.

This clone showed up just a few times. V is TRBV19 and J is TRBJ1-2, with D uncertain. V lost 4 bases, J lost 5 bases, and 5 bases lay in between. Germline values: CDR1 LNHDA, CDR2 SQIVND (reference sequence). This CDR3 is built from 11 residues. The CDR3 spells CASSNFYGYTF. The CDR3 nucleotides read TGTGCCAGTAGTAACTTTTATGGCTACACCTTC.

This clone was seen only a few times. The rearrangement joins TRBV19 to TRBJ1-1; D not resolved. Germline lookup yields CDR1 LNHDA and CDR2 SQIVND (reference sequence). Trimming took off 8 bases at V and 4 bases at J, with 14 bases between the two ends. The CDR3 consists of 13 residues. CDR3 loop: CASLRSPGTEAFF. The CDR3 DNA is TGTGCCAGTCTCAGGAGTCCGGGCACTGAAGCTTTCTTT.

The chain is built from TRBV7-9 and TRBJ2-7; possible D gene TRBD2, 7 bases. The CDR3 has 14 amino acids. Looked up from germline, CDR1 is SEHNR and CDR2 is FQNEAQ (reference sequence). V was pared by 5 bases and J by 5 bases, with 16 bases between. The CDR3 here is CASSEGRGIHEQYV. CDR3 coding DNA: TGTGCCAGCAGCGAAGGGAGGGGGATCCACGAGCAGTACGTC.

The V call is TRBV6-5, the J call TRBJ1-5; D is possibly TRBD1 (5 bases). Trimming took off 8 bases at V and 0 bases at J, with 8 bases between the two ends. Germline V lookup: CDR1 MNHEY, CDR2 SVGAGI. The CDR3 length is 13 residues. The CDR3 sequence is CASGGVSNQPQHF. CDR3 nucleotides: TGTGCCAGCGGGGGTGTTAGCAATCAGCCCCAGCATTTT.

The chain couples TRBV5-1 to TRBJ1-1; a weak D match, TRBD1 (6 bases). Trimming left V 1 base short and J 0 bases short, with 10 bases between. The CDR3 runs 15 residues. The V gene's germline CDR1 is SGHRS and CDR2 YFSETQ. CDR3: CASSLQGMLNTEAFF. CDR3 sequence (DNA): TGCGCCAGCAGCTTGCAGGGGATGTTGAACACTGAAGCTTTCTTT.

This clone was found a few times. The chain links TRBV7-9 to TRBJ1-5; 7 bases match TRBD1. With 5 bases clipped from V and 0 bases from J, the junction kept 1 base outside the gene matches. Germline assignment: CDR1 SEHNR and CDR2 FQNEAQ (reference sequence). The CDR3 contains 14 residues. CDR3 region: CASSTGDSNQPQHF. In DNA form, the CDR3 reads TGTGCCAGCAGCACAGGGGATAGCAATCAGCCCCAGCATTTT.

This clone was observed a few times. CDR3 nucleotides: TGTGCCAGCGGGGGCCGAGGCGTTGGGGGCTACACCTTC. Amino acid sequence: CASGGRGVGGYTF. The rearrangement links TRBV28 to TRBJ1-2, with D perhaps TRBD1 (6 bases). CDR3 length: 13 amino acids. V was clipped by 8 bases and J by 8 bases, with 18 bases between them. CDR1 and CDR2 (germline): MDHEN, SYDVKM.

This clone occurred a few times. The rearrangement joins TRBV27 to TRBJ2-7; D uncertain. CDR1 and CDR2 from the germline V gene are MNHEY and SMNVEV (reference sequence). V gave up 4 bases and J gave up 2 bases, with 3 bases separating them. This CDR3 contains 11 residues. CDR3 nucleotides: TGTGCCAGCAGTTCCACCTACGAGCAGTACTTC. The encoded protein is CASSSTYEQYF.

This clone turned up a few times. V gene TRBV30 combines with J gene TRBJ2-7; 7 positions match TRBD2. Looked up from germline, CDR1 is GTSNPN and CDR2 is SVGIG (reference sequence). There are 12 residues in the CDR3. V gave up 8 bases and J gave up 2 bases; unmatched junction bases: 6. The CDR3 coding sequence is TGTGCCGGGACTAACCTCGCCTACGAGCAGTACTTC. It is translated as CAGTNLAYEQYF.

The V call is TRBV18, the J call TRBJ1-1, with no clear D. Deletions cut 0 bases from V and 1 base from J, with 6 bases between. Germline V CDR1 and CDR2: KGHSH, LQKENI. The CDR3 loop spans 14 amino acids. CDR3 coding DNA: TGTGCCAGCTCACCACCGAGCAAGAACACTGAAGCTTTCTTT. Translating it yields CASSPPSKNTEAFF. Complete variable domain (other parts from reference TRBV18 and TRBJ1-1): NAGVMQNPRHLVRRRGQEARLRCSPMKGHSHVYWYRQLPEEGLKFMVYLQKENIIDESGMPKERFSAEFPKEGPSILRIQQVVRGDSAAYFCASSPPSKNTEAFFGQGTRLTVV.

The CDR3 region has the DNA TGTGCCAGCAGCCCCCGGGACAGGGGTCCCTCCACCTTC. Its protein product is CASSPRDRGPSTF. The chain is built from TRBV7-8 and TRBJ1-2; TRBD1 matches 10 bases. The CDR3 consists of 13 residues. V lost 5 bases and J lost 13; bases outside the gene matches: 10. Germline CDR1 SGHVS, CDR2 FQNEAQ.